Here is one T cell receptor (beta chain) with its context. The germline gives CDR1 SGHRS, CDR2 YFSETQ. Trimming removed 5 bases from V and 1 base from J; junction bases left unmatched: 5. The CDR3 length is 14 residues. The data derive from a study of T cells after somatic rescue of genetic block. Libraries were prepared by immunoSEQ multiplex PCR; TCRdb keeps only in-frame clonotypes and omits some of them. The data hold just over 14,000 clones, with approximately 71% observed a single time. The rearrangement links TRBV5-1 to TRBJ2-7, with 8 bases fitting TRBD1. This clonotype was sampled from a man aged 18 to 30. Sequencing was carried out using peripheral blood mononuclear cells (PBMCs). The CDR3 sequence is CASSGRGPSYEQYF. The CDR3 coding sequence is TGCGCCAGCAGTGGCAGGGGGCCTTCCTACGAGCAGTACTTC.